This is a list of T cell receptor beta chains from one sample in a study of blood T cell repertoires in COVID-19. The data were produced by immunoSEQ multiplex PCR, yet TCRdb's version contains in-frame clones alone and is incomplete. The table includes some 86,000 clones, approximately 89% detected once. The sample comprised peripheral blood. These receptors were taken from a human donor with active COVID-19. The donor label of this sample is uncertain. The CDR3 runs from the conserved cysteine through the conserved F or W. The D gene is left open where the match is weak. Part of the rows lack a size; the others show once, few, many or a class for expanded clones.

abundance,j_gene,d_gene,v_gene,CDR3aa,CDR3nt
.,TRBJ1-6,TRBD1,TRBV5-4,CASSLTGVASNSPLHF,TGTGCCAGCAGCTTGACAGGGGTGGCGTCCAATTCACCCCTCCACTTT
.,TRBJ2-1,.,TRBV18,CASSPSGVGTEQFF,TGTGCCAGCTCACCATCAGGGGTCGGAACTGAGCAGTTCTTC
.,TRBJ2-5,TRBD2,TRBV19,CASSLLVTSGGKETQYF,TGTGCCAGTAGTTTACTGGTTACTAGCGGGGGGAAAGAGACCCAGTACTTC
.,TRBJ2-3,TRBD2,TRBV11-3,CASSLASGGGDVDTQYF,TGTGCCAGCAGCTTAGCGTCCGGCGGGGGGGATGTAGATACGCAGTATTTT
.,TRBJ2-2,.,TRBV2,CASKGTGMVWELFF,TGTGCCAGCAAGGGAACAGGGATGGTTTGGGAGCTGTTTTTT
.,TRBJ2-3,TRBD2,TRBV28,CASSSGLSGGPDTQYF,TGTGCCAGCAGTTCGGGACTTAGCGGGGGGCCAGATACGCAGTATTTT
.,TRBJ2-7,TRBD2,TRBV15,CATSRDRGESSYEQYF,TGTGCCACCAGCAGAGATCGGGGGGAAAGCTCCTACGAGCAGTACTTC
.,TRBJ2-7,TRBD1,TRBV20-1,CSARTGVEQYF,TGCAGTGCTAGAACAGGGGTCGAGCAGTACTTC
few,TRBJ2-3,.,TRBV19,CASRASIWQGGNTQYF,TGTGCCAGTAGGGCCTCCATATGGCAGGGCGGGAATACGCAGTATTTT
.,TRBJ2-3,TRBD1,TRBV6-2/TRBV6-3,CASSYRTGQSSTDTQYF,TGTGCCAGCAGTTACCGTACGGGACAGTCAAGCACAGATACGCAGTATTTT
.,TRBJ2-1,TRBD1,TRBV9,CASSVEGTGGDEQFF,TGTGCCAGCAGCGTAGAGGGGACAGGGGGGGATGAGCAGTTCTTC
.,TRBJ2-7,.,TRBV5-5,CASSLLSGPAYEQYF,TGTGCCAGCAGCTTGCTTAGCGGACCTGCCTACGAGCAGTACTTC
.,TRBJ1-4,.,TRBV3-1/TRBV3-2,CASSPEQATTNEKLFF,TGTGCCAGCAGCCCGGAACAGGCGACAACTAATGAAAAACTGTTTTTT
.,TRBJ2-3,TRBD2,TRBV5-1,CASSSGTSGTDTQYF,TGCGCCAGCAGTTCCGGGACTAGCGGCACAGATACGCAGTATTTT
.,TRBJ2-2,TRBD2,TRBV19,CASSILGGGNTGELFF,TGTGCCAGTAGTATTCTCGGCGGGGGAAACACCGGGGAGCTGTTTTTT
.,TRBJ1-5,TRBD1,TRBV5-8,CASSYRGFSNQPQHF,TGTGCCAGCAGCTACAGGGGGTTCAGCAATCAGCCCCAGCATTTT
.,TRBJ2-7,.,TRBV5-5,CASSPPGTLVYEQYF,TGTGCCAGCAGCCCCCCCGGGACATTGGTCTACGAGCAGTACTTC
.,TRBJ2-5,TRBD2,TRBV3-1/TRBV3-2,CASSQDRRRAGGDQETQYF,TGTGCCAGCAGCCAAGATCGGCGGAGGGCGGGGGGCGACCAAGAGACCCAGTACTTC
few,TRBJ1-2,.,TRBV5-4,CASSLALTENYGYTF,TGTGCCAGCAGCTTGGCGCTCACCGAGAACTATGGCTACACCTTC
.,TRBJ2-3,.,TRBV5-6,CASSSLLADSTDTQYF,TGTGCCAGCAGCTCCTTACTAGCAGATAGCACAGATACGCAGTATTTT
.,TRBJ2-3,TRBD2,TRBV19,CASSRSGGRTDTQYF,TGTGCCAGTAGTCGGAGCGGGGGTAGGACAGATACGCAGTATTTT
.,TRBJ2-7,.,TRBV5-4,CASSLDLSYEQYF,TGTGCCAGCAGCTTGGACTTATCCTACGAGCAGTACTTC
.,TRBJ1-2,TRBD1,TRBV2,CASSPDRTRTGYGYTF,TGTGCCAGCAGCCCTGACCGGACGCGGACAGGTTATGGCTACACCTTC
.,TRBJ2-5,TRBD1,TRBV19,CASSDRDRAEETQYF,TGTGCCAGTAGTGACCGGGACAGGGCAGAGGAGACCCAGTACTTC
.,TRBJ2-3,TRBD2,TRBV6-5,CASSLLAGTDTQYF,TGTGCCAGCAGTCTACTAGCGGGGACAGATACGCAGTATTTT
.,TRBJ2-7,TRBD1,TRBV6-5,CASSYMGQGTFYEQYF,TGTGCCAGCAGTTACATGGGACAGGGTACGTTTTACGAGCAGTACTTC
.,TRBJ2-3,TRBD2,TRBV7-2,CASSSQRGASDTQYF,TGTGCCAGCAGCTCTCAGCGGGGGGCATCAGATACGCAGTATTTT
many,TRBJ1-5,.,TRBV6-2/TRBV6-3,CASSYSRGAHNQPQHF,TGTGCCAGCAGTTACAGTCGGGGGGCCCACAATCAGCCCCAGCATTTT
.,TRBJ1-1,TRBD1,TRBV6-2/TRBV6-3,CASNPFRGGLVLNTEAFF,TGTGCCAGCAACCCTTTCCGAGGGGGCCTAGTCCTGAACACTGAAGCTTTCTTT
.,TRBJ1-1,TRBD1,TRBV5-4,CASRAGQESTEAFF,TGTGCCAGCAGGGCGGGACAGGAGAGCACTGAAGCTTTCTTT
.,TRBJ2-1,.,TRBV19,CASSPPPGLTAYNEQFF,TGTGCCAGTAGCCCCCCACCTGGGCTTACCGCCTACAATGAGCAGTTCTTC
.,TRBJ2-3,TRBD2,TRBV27,CASSSRGGALGTDTQYF,TGTGCCAGCAGTTCTCGCGGGGGGGCCCTCGGCACAGATACGCAGTATTTT
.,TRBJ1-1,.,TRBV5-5,CASSNGPGEMNTEAFF,TGTGCCAGCAGCAACGGACCCGGGGAAATGAACACTGAAGCTTTCTTT
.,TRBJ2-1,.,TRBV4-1,CASSQDGGVNEQFF,TGCGCCAGCAGCCAAGATGGAGGAGTAAATGAGCAGTTCTTC
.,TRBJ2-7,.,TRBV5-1,CASSLAGTYEQYF,TGCGCCAGCAGCTTGGCGGGGACCTACGAGCAGTACTTC
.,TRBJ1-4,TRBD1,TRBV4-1,CASSQIRTSGQPNEKLFF,TGCGCCAGCAGCCAAATTAGAACCTCGGGACAGCCTAATGAAAAACTGTTTTTT
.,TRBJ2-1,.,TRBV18,CASSSTSNEQFF,TGTGCCAGCTCTTCGACAAGCAATGAGCAGTTCTTC
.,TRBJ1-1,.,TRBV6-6,CASSYAQGYGAFF,TGTGCCAGCAGTTACGCACAGGGTTACGGAGCTTTCTTT
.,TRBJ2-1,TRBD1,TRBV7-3,CASSSSTGDNEQFF,TGTGCCAGCAGCTCCTCGACAGGGGACAATGAGCAGTTCTTC
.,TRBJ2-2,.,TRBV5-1,CASSPLEGSTGELFF,TGCGCCAGCAGCCCATTAGAGGGTTCCACCGGGGAGCTGTTTTTT
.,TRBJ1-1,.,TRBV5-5,CASSMLGSQTEAFF,TGTGCCAGCAGCATGTTGGGCAGTCAAACTGAAGCTTTCTTT
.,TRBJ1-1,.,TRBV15,CATSRGVAMNTEAFF,TGTGCCACCAGCAGAGGGGTAGCGATGAACACTGAAGCTTTCTTT
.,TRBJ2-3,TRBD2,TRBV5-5,CASSILAGETTDTQYF,TGTGCCAGCAGCATCTTAGCGGGGGAGACCACAGATACGCAGTATTTT
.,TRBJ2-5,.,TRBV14,CASSQARGTQYF,TGTGCCAGCAGCCAAGCCAGGGGGACCCAGTACTTC
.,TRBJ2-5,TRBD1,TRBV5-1,CASSPGQGVTETQYF,TGCGCCAGCAGCCCGGGACAGGGGGTCACGGAGACCCAGTACTTC
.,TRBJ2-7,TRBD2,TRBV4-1,CASSRASGGISYEQYF,TGCGCCAGCAGCCGGGCTAGCGGGGGTATCTCCTACGAGCAGTACTTC
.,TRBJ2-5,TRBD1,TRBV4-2,CASSQDAQGAETQYF,TGTGCCAGCAGCCAAGATGCCCAGGGGGCAGAGACCCAGTACTTC
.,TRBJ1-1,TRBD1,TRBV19,CASSSGTGATMNTEAFF,TGTGCCAGTTCATCCGGGACAGGGGCCACCATGAACACTGAAGCTTTCTTT
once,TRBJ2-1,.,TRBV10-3,CATLEDNEQFF,TGTGCCACCTTGGAGGACAATGAGCAGTTCTTC
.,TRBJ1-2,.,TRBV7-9,CASSLRLGSGGGYTF,TGTGCCAGCAGCTTACGTTTAGGGAGCGGAGGCGGCTACACCTTC
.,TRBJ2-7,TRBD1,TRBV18,CASSPSGTGYEQYF,TGTGCCAGCTCACCTTCCGGGACAGGCTACGAGCAGTACTTC